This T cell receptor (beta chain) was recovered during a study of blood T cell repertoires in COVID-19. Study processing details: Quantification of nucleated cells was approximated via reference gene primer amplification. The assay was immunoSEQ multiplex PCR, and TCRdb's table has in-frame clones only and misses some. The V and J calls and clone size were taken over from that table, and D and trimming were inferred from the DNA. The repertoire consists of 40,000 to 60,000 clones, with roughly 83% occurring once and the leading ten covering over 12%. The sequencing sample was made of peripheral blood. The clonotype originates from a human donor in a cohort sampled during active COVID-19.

In DNA, the CDR3 is TGTGCCAGTAGTTTCGAAATAGCGGGACTTGTTTACAATGAGCAGTTCTTC. Translating it yields CASSFEIAGLVYNEQFF. The chain combines TRBV19 with TRBJ2-1, with 8 bases that match TRBD2. Trimming removed 5 bases from V and 4 bases from J; junction bases left unmatched: 13. The CDR3 is made up of 17 amino acids. CDR1 and CDR2 (germline): LNHDA, SQIVND (reference sequence). Supplemented by reference TRBV19 and TRBJ2-1, the full variable domain reads DGGITQSPKYLFRKEGQNVTLSCEQNLNHDAMYWYRQDPGQGLRLIYYSQIVNDFQKGDIAEGYSVSREKKESFPLTVTSAQKNPTAFYLCASSFEIAGLVYNEQFFGPGTRLTVL.